This is a list of T cell receptor beta chains from one sample in a study of cytomegalovirus exposure and HLA in healthy donors. Sequencing used immunoSEQ multiplex PCR; TCRdb keeps in-frame clones, though not all of them. The sample lists 130,000 or so clones, 66% occurring once. Sequencing input: PBMCs. These TCRs come from a woman aged 60-70 years in good health and CMV-seronegative. CDR3s include the opening cysteine and the closing phenylalanine or tryptophan. A D gene is named only where the DNA matches it firmly. Rows give clone size only sometimes, using once, few, many, or a class for an expanded clone.

>TRBV7-9|NA|NA|TRBJ2-3
TGTTCCAGCAGCTATATTCCCCCGTGGAGGGGGGGGACAGATACGCAGTATTTT
CSSSYIPPWRGGTDTQYF
>TRBV7-9|NA|many|TRBJ1-1
TGTGCCAGCAGCCCACAGGGTTCCACTGAAGCTTTCTTT
CASSPQGSTEAFF
>TRBV28|TRBD2|once|TRBJ2-1
TGTGCCAGCGCGACTAGCGGGATTCAGTTCTTC
CASATSGIQFF
>TRBV19|NA|NA|TRBJ2-7
TGTGCCGGGACCGGACAGCAAACCTACGAGCAGTACTTC
CAGTGQQTYEQYF
>TRBV5-1|NA|NA|TRBJ1-4
TGCGCCAGCAGCTTGGGACAGGAAAGCAAAAAACTGTTTTTT
CASSLGQESKKLFF
>TRBV5-1|NA|NA|TRBJ2-7
TGCGCCAGCAGCTTGGCACAGGCCGCCTACGAGCAGTACTTC
CASSLAQAAYEQYF
>TRBV13|TRBD2|NA|TRBJ2-1
TGTGCCAGCAGCCCCCTACCGACTAGCGGGGGGAGGGTTGAGCAGTTCTTC
CASSPLPTSGGRVEQFF
>TRBV4-3|NA|NA|TRBJ2-7
TGCGCCAGCAGCCAGTCACATCCGGGAGCTGACGAGCAGTACTTC
CASSQSHPGADEQYF
>TRBV30|TRBD1|once|TRBJ1-2
TGTGCCTGGAGTGACACCGGGACAGGGGTAAACTATGGCTACACCTTC
CAWSDTGTGVNYGYTF
>TRBV2|NA|NA|TRBJ2-6
TGTGCCAGCAGTGAGGGTGGTAGGGGGGGTTCTGGGGCCAACGTCCTGACTTTC
CASSEGGRGGSGANVLTF
>TRBV2|NA|NA|TRBJ2-5
TGTGCCAGCAATCTGGAGTATCAAGAGACCCAGTACTTC
CASNLEYQETQYF
>TRBV7-2|NA|NA|TRBJ2-6
TGTGCCAGCAGCTTCGACAGGTCCCTCTCTGGGGCCAACGTCCTGACTTTC
CASSFDRSLSGANVLTF
>TRBV7-2|TRBD1|NA|TRBJ1-4
TGTGCCAGCAGCTCGGGGACAGGGGAGAGGAAAAAACTGTTTTTT
CASSSGTGERKKLFF
>TRBV10-1|TRBD2|NA|TRBJ2-3
TGCGCCAGCAGTGCGCCGGGACTAGCGGGGGGGGCGATTACTAGCACAGATACGCAGTATTTT
CASSAPGLAGGAITSTDTQYF
>TRBV5-1|TRBD2|NA|TRBJ2-2
TGCGCCAGCAGCTTCACCGGGACTAGCGGGAGGGCGGTGACCGGGGAGCTGTTTTTT
CASSFTGTSGRAVTGELFF
>TRBV10-3|NA|NA|TRBJ1-4
TGTGCCATCAGTGAGTCGTGGGGGCTTGGAACTAATGAAAAACTGTTTTTT
CAISESWGLGTNEKLFF
>TRBV9|TRBD2|few|TRBJ2-3
TGTGCCAGCAGCGGCTTTGGGGGGGGTGGCACAGATACGCAGTATTTT
CASSGFGGGGTDTQYF
>TRBV29-1|TRBD2|few|TRBJ2-7
TGCAGCACGTCTAGCGGAGCCTACGAGCAGTACTTC
CSTSSGAYEQYF
>TRBV27|TRBD2|NA|TRBJ2-2
TGTGCCAGCAGAAGAGGACTAGCGGGAGCCGGGGAGCTGTTTTTT
CASRRGLAGAGELFF
>TRBV5-1|TRBD2|NA|TRBJ2-3
TGCGCCAGCAGCTCGGGACTAGCGGGGGGGCGTGGCACAGATACGCAGTATTTT
CASSSGLAGGRGTDTQYF
>TRBV4-2|NA|few|TRBJ2-2
TGTGCCAGCAGCCAAGAGGCCAGAAACACCGGGGAGCTGTTTTTT
CASSQEARNTGELFF
>TRBV28|TRBD2|NA|TRBJ2-2
TGTGCCAATACGCCCGACCCTTCGACTAGCGGGAGTCGAACCGGGGAGCTGTTTTTT
CANTPDPSTSGSRTGELFF
>TRBV25-1|NA|few|TRBJ1-4
TGTGCCAGCAGTGAATCCGGAAAACTGTTTTTT
CASSESGKLFF
>TRBV18|NA|NA|TRBJ1-2
TGTGCCAGCTCACCACCCCCAGGGTTTTATGGCTACACCTTC
CASSPPPGFYGYTF
>TRBV7-8|TRBD1|few|TRBJ2-7
TGTGCCAGCAGCCCAAGGGACAGATTCTACGAGCAGTACTTC
CASSPRDRFYEQYF
>TRBV7-9|TRBD2|NA|TRBJ2-3
TGTGCCAGCAGCTCGGAACTAGCGGGAGCCGATACGCAGTATTTT
CASSSELAGADTQYF
>TRBV6-5|TRBD1|few|TRBJ2-5
TGTGCCAGCAGACGGGACAGGGTGCGGGGAGAGACCCAGTACTTC
CASRRDRVRGETQYF
>TRBV10-3|NA|few|TRBJ2-1
TGTGCCATCAGGGGCTCCGAGGGCGGTGAGCAGTTCTTC
CAIRGSEGGEQFF
>TRBV29-1|TRBD1|NA|TRBJ2-7
TGCAGCGTGATAGGGACAGGGGGCTACGAGCAGTACTTC
CSVIGTGGYEQYF
>TRBV9|NA|NA|TRBJ1-1
TGTGCCAGCAGCGTAGGAACATTTGGCACTGAAGCTTTCTTT
CASSVGTFGTEAFF
>TRBV7-2|TRBD1|NA|TRBJ1-6
TGTGCCAGCAGCTTAGACAGGGGACGGAATTCACCCCTCCACTTT
CASSLDRGRNSPLHF
>TRBV4-1|NA|NA|TRBJ1-1
TGCGCCAGCAGGCAAATGGGGGGTGAAGCTTTCTTT
CASRQMGGEAFF
>TRBV6-5|NA|NA|TRBJ2-1
TGTGCCAGCAGCTCCGGGAACAATGAGCAGTTCTTC
CASSSGNNEQFF
>TRBV6-1|TRBD2|NA|TRBJ2-1
TGTGCCAGCACGACCACTAGCGGGGTCGGCGGGGAGCAGTTCTTC
CASTTTSGVGGEQFF
>TRBV5-1|TRBD2|NA|TRBJ2-3
TGCGCCAGCAGCTTGGTACTAGCGGGAGTTGATACGCAGTATTTT
CASSLVLAGVDTQYF
>TRBV6-6|TRBD1|NA|TRBJ1-5
TGTGCCAGCAGCCAGGGACAGTCTTCCAATCAGCCCCAGCATTTT
CASSQGQSSNQPQHF
>TRBV19|NA|NA|TRBJ2-2
TGTGCCAGTACCGAAGGGAGGAGGCTGTTTTTT
CASTEGRRLFF
>TRBV7-8|TRBD1|NA|TRBJ2-7
TGTGCCAGCAGCTTATTCACCGGGACAGGGGTGTACGAGCAGTACTTC
CASSLFTGTGVYEQYF
>TRBV5-1|TRBD2|NA|TRBJ2-5
TGCGCCAGCAGCACCTTAGCGGGAGGGTTCCAAGAGACCCAGTACTTC
CASSTLAGGFQETQYF
>TRBV6-1|NA|few|TRBJ1-2
TGTGCCAGCAGTGAAGAATTCGGTAACTATGGCTACACCTTC
CASSEEFGNYGYTF
>TRBV4-1|TRBD1|NA|TRBJ1-2
TGCGCCAGCAGATTCATTGGACAGGGGGCGCGGGGCTACACCTTC
CASRFIGQGARGYTF
>TRBV19|NA|NA|TRBJ2-5
TGTGCCAGTAGTATAGGGAGTTTCGAGACCCAGTACTTC
CASSIGSFETQYF
>TRBV19|TRBD1|NA|TRBJ2-6
TGTGCCAGTAGTGATACAGGGGCTGGGGCCAACGTCCTGACTTTC
CASSDTGAGANVLTF
>TRBV7-8|NA|NA|TRBJ2-3
TGTGCCAGCCAAGGGGGAGGGCCGGCGGCGCAGTATTTT
CASQGGGPAAQYF
>TRBV6-1|NA|NA|TRBJ2-5
TGTGCCAGCAGTGCTGGACTGTCGAAAGAGACCCAGTACTTC
CASSAGLSKETQYF
>TRBV5-1|TRBD2|NA|TRBJ2-5
TGCGCCAGCAGCCTAGCGGGGGACGTTCAAGAGACCCAGTACTTC
CASSLAGDVQETQYF